This T cell receptor beta chain derives from a study of T cell responses to AZD1222 COVID-19 vaccine. Study observations and caveats: Unmutated variant regions are reportedly the target of nearly half of TCRs that are spike-specific. The breadth and depth of Spike-specific TCRs increased once two AZD1222 doses had been given. Donors were largely white British and mainly female; clonal diversity was possibly underestimated. Vaccine-associated CD4 TCRs ranged over spike, dominating at 160-218 and 743-854.

Trimming at V came to 4 bases and at J to 6 bases, leaving 10 bases not matched to a gene. The CDR3 covers 15 residues. Per germline, CDR1 LNHDA and CDR2 SQIVND (reference sequence). Method: immunoSEQ multiplex PCR; TCRdb's copy keeps in-frame clones and lacks some. Among about 140,000 clones, around 90% were seen once, and the ten largest hold roughly 3%. Concerning this clone itself: The antigen is unknown.

This sample comprised peripheral blood, obtained on day 0 of AZD1222 vaccination. The chain joins TRBV19 to TRBJ1-2, with TRBD1 matching 8 bases. The receptor's source is an adult in good health. The CDR3 nucleotides are TGTGCCAGTAGTAACCCCGGGACAGGAGGGGATGGCTACACCTTC. Its protein is CASSNPGTGGDGYTF.